The entry that follows covers one T cell receptor (beta chain) sequence. This record belongs to a study of blood T cell repertoires in COVID-19. Assay used: immunoSEQ multiplex PCR; TCRdb lists only in-frame clones, some missing. The sample includes about 190,000 clones, around nine tenths of them seen just once. CDR3 size: 17 residues. The sequencing sample was made of peripheral blood. The chain is built from TRBV12-1 and TRBJ2-1; whether TRBD2, the table's D call, matches the DNA was not checked. TRBV12-1 represents a pseudogene. The origin of this receptor is a woman between 40 and 55 years old who had recovered from COVID-19. CDR3 sequence reads: CASSSRPGLAGGNEQFF. The CDR3 region has the DNA TGTGCCAGCAGCTCCAGGCCGGGACTAGCGGGAGGAAATGAGCAGTTCTTC.